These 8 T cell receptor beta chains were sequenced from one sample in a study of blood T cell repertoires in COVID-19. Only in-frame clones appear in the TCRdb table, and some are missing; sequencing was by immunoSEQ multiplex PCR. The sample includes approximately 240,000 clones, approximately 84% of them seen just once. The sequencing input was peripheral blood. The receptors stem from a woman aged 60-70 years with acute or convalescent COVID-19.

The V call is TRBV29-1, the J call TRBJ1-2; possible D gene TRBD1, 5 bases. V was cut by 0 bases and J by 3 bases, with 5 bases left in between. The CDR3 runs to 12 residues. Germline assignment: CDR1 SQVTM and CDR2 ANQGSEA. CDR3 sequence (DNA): TGCAGCGTTGAAGAACAGGACTATGGCTACACCTTC. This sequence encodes CSVEEQDYGYTF.

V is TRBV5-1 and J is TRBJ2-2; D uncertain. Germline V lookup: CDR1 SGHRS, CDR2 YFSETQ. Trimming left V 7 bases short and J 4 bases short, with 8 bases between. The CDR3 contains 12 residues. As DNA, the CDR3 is TGCGCCAGCCGGAGATCCACCGGGGAGCTGTTTTTT. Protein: CASRRSTGELFF. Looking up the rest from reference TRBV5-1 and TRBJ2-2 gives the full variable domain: KAGVTQTPRYLIKTRGQQVTLSCSPISGHRSVSWYQQTPGQGLQFLFEYFSETQRNKGNFPGRFSGRQFSNSRSEMNVSTLELGDSALYLCASRRSTGELFFGEGSRLTVL.

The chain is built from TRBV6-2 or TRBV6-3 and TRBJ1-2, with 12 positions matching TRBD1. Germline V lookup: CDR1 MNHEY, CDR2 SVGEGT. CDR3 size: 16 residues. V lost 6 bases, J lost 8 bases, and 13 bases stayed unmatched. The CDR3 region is CASSPRRDRGPGGYTF. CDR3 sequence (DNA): TGTGCCAGCAGCCCCCGCCGGGACAGGGGGCCGGGAGGCTACACCTTC.

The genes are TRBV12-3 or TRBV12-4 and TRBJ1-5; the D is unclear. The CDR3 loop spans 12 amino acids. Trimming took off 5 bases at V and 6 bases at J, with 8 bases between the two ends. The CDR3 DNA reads TGTGCCAGCAGTGGGAGCGTTCAGCCCCAGCATTTT. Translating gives CASSGSVQPQHF.

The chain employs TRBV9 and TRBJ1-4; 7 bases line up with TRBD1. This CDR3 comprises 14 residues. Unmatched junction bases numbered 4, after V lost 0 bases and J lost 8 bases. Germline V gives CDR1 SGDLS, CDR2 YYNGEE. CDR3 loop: CASSVGQGEEKLFF. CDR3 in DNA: TGTGCCAGCAGCGTAGGCCAGGGGGAGGAAAAACTGTTTTTT. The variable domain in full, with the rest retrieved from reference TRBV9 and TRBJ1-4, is DSGVTQTPKHLITATGQRVTLRCSPRSGDLSVYWYQQSLDQGLQFLIQYYNGEERAKGNILERFSAQQFPDLHSELNLSSLELGDSALYFCASSVGQGEEKLFFGSGTQLSVL.

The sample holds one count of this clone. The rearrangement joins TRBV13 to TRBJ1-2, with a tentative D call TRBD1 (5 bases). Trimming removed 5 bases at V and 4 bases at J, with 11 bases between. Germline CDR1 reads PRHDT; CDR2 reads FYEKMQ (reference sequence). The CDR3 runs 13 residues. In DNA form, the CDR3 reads TGTGCCAGCAGCCCCGACAGCCTCTATGGCTACACCTTC. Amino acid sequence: CASSPDSLYGYTF.

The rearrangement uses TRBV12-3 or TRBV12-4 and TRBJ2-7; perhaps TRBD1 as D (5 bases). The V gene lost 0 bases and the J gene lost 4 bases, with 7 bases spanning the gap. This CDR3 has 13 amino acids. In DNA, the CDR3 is TGTGCCAGCAGTTTAGCAGGGGCTTACGAGCAGTACTTC. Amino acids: CASSLAGAYEQYF.

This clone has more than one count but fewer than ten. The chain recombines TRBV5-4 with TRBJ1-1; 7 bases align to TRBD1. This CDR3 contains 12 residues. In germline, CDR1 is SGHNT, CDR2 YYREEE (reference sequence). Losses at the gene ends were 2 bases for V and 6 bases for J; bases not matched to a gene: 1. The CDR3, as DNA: TGTGCCAGCAGCTTCACAGGGGCTGAAGCTTTCTTT. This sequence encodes CASSFTGAEAFF.